Sequencing of this T cell receptor beta chain was carried out in a study of follicular helper T cells after annual influenza vaccination. At the level of the study: Days 0, 7 and 28 post-vaccination were the blood draw times.

This table comes from immunoSEQ multiplex PCR, and its TCRdb copy is limited to in-frame clones, with some not included. The sample includes 1,000 to 1,500 clones, approximately 70% of them seen just once. Stated time point: 2014-2015 season, 7 days after vaccination. Deletions cut 5 bases from V and 1 base from J, with 11 bases between. The CDR3 has 14 residues. Germline values: CDR1 MNHNS, CDR2 SASEGT. The chain is built from TRBV6-1 and TRBJ1-2, with D unresolved. The source material was CXCR5+ CD38+ circulating T follicular helper cells from blood, sampled 7 days after influenza vaccination. Subset in this sample: circulating Tfh, non-naive CD4+CXCR5+PD-1+ (ICOS+CD38+ or ICOS-CD38-). This receptor was taken from an adult who received the influenza vaccine. The CDR3 DNA is TGTGCCAGCAGTCCTGAGGGCCTTAACTATGGCTACACCTTC. This gives the protein CASSPEGLNYGYTF.